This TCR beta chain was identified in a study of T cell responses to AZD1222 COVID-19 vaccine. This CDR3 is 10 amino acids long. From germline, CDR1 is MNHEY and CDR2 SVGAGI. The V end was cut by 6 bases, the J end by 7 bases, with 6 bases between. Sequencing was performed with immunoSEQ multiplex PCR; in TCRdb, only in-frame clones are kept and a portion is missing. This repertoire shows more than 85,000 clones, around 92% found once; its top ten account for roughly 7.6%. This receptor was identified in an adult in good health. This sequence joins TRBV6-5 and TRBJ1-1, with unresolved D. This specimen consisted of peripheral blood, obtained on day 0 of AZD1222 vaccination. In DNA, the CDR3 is TGTGCCAGCAGGATAGGTGAAGCTTTCTTT. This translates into CASRIGEAFF.